This T cell receptor beta chain was identified in a study of T cells in Graves' hyperthyroidism and ophthalmopathy. Study as a whole: Peripheral blood was obtained at initial diagnosis, preceding any treatment.

Overall study results and limits: A model of 13 V-J pairs discriminated ophthalmopathy from stable hyperthyroidism.

This clonotype was detected only a few times. Its antigen is not known. RNA transcripts served as the template for amplifying TCR beta CDR3 regions. The HTBI primer set was used in a first-round RT-PCR of the TCR CDR3. TCRdb independently ran MiXCR on the multiplex PCR reads; one entry per CDR3 protein. The sample comprises about 770,000 distinct CDR3 sequences, roughly a sixth of which are singletons, and 16% rests with the top ten. Not enrolled were patients with uncontrolled infection, other autoimmune disease, pregnancy or lactation. The authors obtained PBMCs from around 11 ml of fresh peripheral blood. The CDR3 consists of 14 residues. The V end was cut by 6 bases, the J end by 0 bases, with 11 bases between.

Sequenced sample: blood. The chain uses TRBV12-3 or TRBV12-4 and TRBJ1-1; no firm D call. The clonotype originates from a woman between 50 and 59 years old with Graves' hyperthyroidism that later progressed to Graves' ophthalmopathy. The CDR3 bases are TGTGCCAGCAGCCCGACGAGCTTGAACACTGAAGCTTTCTTT. Translated, it gives CASSPTSLNTEAFF.